This T cell receptor (beta chain) was observed in a study of blood T cell repertoires in COVID-19. On the study more broadly: The United States, Italy and Spain provided the acute and convalescent COVID-19 samples. PBMCs, B-cell-depleted T cells, or T cells provided the cDNA or gDNA that made up the material.

CDR1 and CDR2 (germline): SGDLS, YYNGEE. This CDR3 is built from 13 residues. V lost 3 bases to trimming and J lost 5 bases; unmatched junction nucleotides: 2. Sequencing used immunoSEQ multiplex PCR; TCRdb keeps in-frame clones, though not all of them. The data show under 200,000 clones, 88% seen once. Source material: peripheral blood. V is TRBV9 and J is TRBJ2-7, with 10 bases identical to TRBD1. This clonotype was sampled from a man aged 18-30 years with active or convalescent COVID-19. The CDR3 loop reads CASSAGQGNEQYF. CDR3 coding DNA: TGTGCCAGCAGCGCGGGACAGGGGAACGAGCAGTACTTC.